Below, 23 T cell receptor beta chains from the same sample are listed, as sequenced in a study of T-cell reconstitution after alpha-beta-depleted transplantation in children. The TCRbeta library was prepared with unique molecular identifiers. TCRdb analysed the PCR reads with MiXCR anew, one entry per CDR3 protein. The data show more than 500,000 distinct CDR3 sequences, with approximately 10% seen just once and roughly 15% held by the top ten. The starting material was PBMCs, mostly from graft donor cells, obtained 180 days after TCRalphabeta/CD19-depleted stem cell transplant. These receptor sequences come from a female patient between 2 and 15 years old who had a stem cell transplant for aplastic anemia, so the T cells may come from the graft donor.

This clonotype has a count of ten or more. The chain carries TRBV14 and TRBJ2-1; D is uncertain. V lost 4 bases and J 6 bases, leaving 19 bases between the germline ends. This CDR3 contains 16 residues. Germline lookup yields CDR1 SGHDN and CDR2 FVKESK. The CDR3 DNA is TGTGCCAGCAGCCTCGGACGACTCCTGTTCGTCAATGAGCAGTTCTTC. Translated, it gives CASSLGRLLFVNEQFF.

With regard to this clonotype: Compared with germline, one end of the junction differs, possibly owing to a read error. The chain combines TRBV11-3 with TRBJ2-1; D unclear. The germline CDR1 and CDR2 sequences are SGHNT and YENEEA. The CDR3 loop spans 12 amino acids. The CDR3 region has the DNA TGTGCCAGCAGCCGCCGGACCAATCAGCAGTTCTTC. Translating it yields CASSRRTNQQFF.

This clonotype was detected many times. V is TRBV12-3 or TRBV12-4 and J is TRBJ1-2; the D is unclear. This CDR3 spans 13 amino acids. Trimming stripped 7 bases from V and 8 bases from J, with 17 bases between. The DNA for the CDR3 is TGTGCCAGCACCACTGGATGGCACGCCGGCTACACCTTC. It specifies CASTTGWHAGYTF.

The genes are TRBV2 and TRBJ1-2; weak D call: TRBD1 (5 bases). CDR1 and CDR2 (germline): SNHLY, FYNNEI. V lost 5 bases to trimming and J lost 4 bases, with 8 bases between them. This CDR3 spans 12 amino acids. The CDR3 bases are TGTGCCAGCAGTACCGACAGCTATGGCTACACCTTC. This codes for CASSTDSYGYTF.

V usage is TRBV9 and J usage is TRBJ2-2; weak D call: TRBD1 (5 bases). The CDR3 extends over 16 amino acids. V lost 4 bases and J lost 3, with 16 bases in between. Germline CDR1 is SGDLS and CDR2 is YYNGEE. This CDR3 reads CASSPQGEVYTGELFF. The CDR3 DNA follows: TGTGCCAGCAGCCCTCAAGGGGAAGTGTACACCGGGGAGCTGTTTTTT.

This sequence joins TRBV18 and TRBJ2-7; D tentatively reads TRBD1 or TRBD2 (5 bases each). The CDR3 is made up of 14 amino acids. Germline-derived CDR1 and CDR2 are KGHSH and LQKENI. V was clipped by 2 bases and J by 1 base, with 9 bases between them. CDR3 bases: TGTGCCAGCTCACCAGTGGGGGATTCCTACGAGCAGTACGTC. It codes for CASSPVGDSYEQYV.

The chain is built from TRBV3-1 and TRBJ1-6, with D perhaps matching TRBD1 (5 bases). This CDR3 contains 14 residues. Looked up from germline, CDR1 is LGHDT and CDR2 is YNNKEL (reference sequence). Trimming shortened V by 0 bases and J by 9 bases, and 9 bases separated the two germline ends. Written as DNA, the CDR3 is TGTGCCAGCAGCCAAGATAGGGGAGCTTCACCCCTCCACTTT. Translating it yields CASSQDRGASPLHF.

This clonotype has only a few counts. The V gene is TRBV19, the J gene TRBJ1-5; D gene uncertain. Germline lookup yields CDR1 LNHDA and CDR2 SQIVND (reference sequence). V was pared by 0 bases and J by 7 bases, with 16 bases between. This CDR3 region has 16 residues. The CDR3 here is CASSIDLGPPGQPQHF. DNA of the CDR3: TGTGCCAGTAGTATAGATTTGGGTCCTCCGGGCCAGCCCCAGCATTTT.

This clonotype came up many times. This chain connects TRBV20-1 to TRBJ2-6; D might be TRBD2 (6 bases). The CDR3 length is 16 residues. Germline V lookup: CDR1 DFQATT, CDR2 SNEGSKA (reference sequence). Trimming left V 3 bases short and J 0 bases short, with 12 bases between. Here the CDR3 reads CSARGTSSSGANVLTF. The CDR3 coding sequence is TGCAGTGCTAGGGGGACTTCCAGCTCTGGGGCCAACGTCCTGACTTTC.

This clonotype was recorded at least ten times. The chain carries TRBV29-1 and TRBJ2-3, with D possibly matching TRBD1 (6 bases). The CDR3 runs 11 residues. Trimming pared 6 bases from V and 7 bases from J, leaving 11 bases between. Germline assignment: CDR1 SQVTM and CDR2 ANQGSEA. DNA of the CDR3: TGCAGCGTCCTACAGGGTAATACGCAGTATTTT. As protein: CSVLQGNTQYF.

The chain joins TRBV10-3 to TRBJ1-2; D may be TRBD1 (5 bases). This CDR3 contains 14 residues. Germline V CDR1 and CDR2: ENHRY, SYGVKD. The V end lost 7 bases, the J end lost 4 bases, and 16 bases lay between the germline ends. The CDR3 region has the DNA TGTGCCATCAACGGCGGGGGGGAGCTCTATGGCTACACCTTC. It codes for CAINGGGELYGYTF.

This clonotype was seen at least ten times. The V gene is TRBV25-1, the J gene TRBJ2-7; TRBD2 might be the D (5 bases). CDR1 and CDR2 from the germline V gene are MGHDK and SYGVNS. Between the trimmed V and J ends, which lost 8 bases and 2 bases, there was a span of 13 bases. This CDR3 contains 13 residues. Here the CDR3 DNA reads TGTGCCAGCGGGCCCTGGGAGACCTACGAGCAGTACGTC. It codes for CASGPWETYEQYV.

This clonotype has just a few counts. V is TRBV9 and J is TRBJ2-5, with TRBD1 identical over 12 bases. Unmatched junction bases numbered 5, after V lost 0 bases and J lost 5 bases. CDR1 is SGDLS and CDR2 is YYNGEE in the germline V gene. This CDR3 has 16 residues. DNA for the CDR3: TGTGCCAGCAGCGTAGGTGGGACAGGGGGCCTGGAGACCCAGTACTTC. Translating it yields CASSVGGTGGLETQYF.

The chain uses TRBV27 and TRBJ1-1; no reliable D call. Deletions cut 1 base from V and 2 bases from J, with 11 bases between. CDR1 and CDR2 from the germline V gene are MNHEY and SMNVEV (reference sequence). The length of the CDR3 is 15 residues. The CDR3 nucleotides are TGTGCCAGCAGTTTATTCGGCATTTCAAACACTGAAGCTTTCTTT. Its protein is CASSLFGISNTEAFF.

V gene TRBV28 combines with J gene TRBJ1-5; 7 bases line up with TRBD1. The V segment lost 2 bases and the J segment 7 bases; nucleotides outside the gene matches: 8. There are 15 residues in the CDR3. The germline gives CDR1 MDHEN, CDR2 SYDVKM. The CDR3 DNA reads TGTGCCAGCAGTTTACGTCCTAGGGGGCGGCAGCCCCAGCATTTT. Amino acids: CASSLRPRGRQPQHF.

The rearrangement links TRBV7-2 to TRBJ2-7; 11 bases match TRBD2. V lost 5 bases and J lost 3; bases outside the gene matches: 12. The CDR3 consists of 17 residues. Germline V gene sequence: CDR1 SGHTA, CDR2 FQGNSA. Written as DNA, the CDR3 is TGTGCCAGCAGCGTAAGCACTAGCGGGAGACGGGGCTACGAGCAGTACTTC. Its protein product is CASSVSTSGRRGYEQYF.

This chain joins TRBV20-1 and TRBJ2-3; 8 bases align to TRBD2. The ends lost 5 bases at V and 10 bases at J; junction bases unmatched: 5. From germline, CDR1 is DFQATT and CDR2 SNEGSKA (reference sequence). CDR3 length: 11 amino acids. CDR3: CSAWTGRAQYF. Here the CDR3 DNA reads TGCAGTGCTTGGACCGGGAGGGCGCAGTATTTT.

This clonotype appeared a few times. The rearrangement joins TRBV20-1 to TRBJ2-1, with 14 bases matching TRBD2. V trimming: 2 bases; J trimming: 7 bases; junction bases outside the gene matches: 10. Germline CDR1 reads DFQATT; CDR2 reads SNEGSKA (reference sequence). The CDR3 has 17 amino acids. The CDR3 DNA follows: TGCAGTGCTAGATCAAGGACTAGCGGGAGGAGGGCGAATGAGCAGTTCTTC. Protein sequence: CSARSRTSGRRANEQFF.

This clonotype was seen ten or more times. CDR3 sequence reads: CSATIRTSRFYNEQFF. In nucleotides, the CDR3 is TGCAGTGCTACGATAAGGACTAGCCGCTTCTACAATGAGCAGTTCTTC. This sequence joins TRBV20-1 and TRBJ2-1, with 8 bases matching TRBD2. The CDR3 is 16 amino acids. Per germline, CDR1 DFQATT and CDR2 SNEGSKA (reference sequence). V lost 4 bases to trimming and J lost 3 bases; unmatched junction nucleotides: 11.

This clonotype was picked up many times. DNA of the CDR3: TGTGCCAGCAGTCCTAGGAGCGGAGTTCGTTCCTACGAGCAGTACTTC. Protein sequence: CASSPRSGVRSYEQYF. V is TRBV28 and J is TRBJ2-7; D might be TRBD2 (5 bases). The germline V gene encodes CDR1 MDHEN and CDR2 SYDVKM. The CDR3 is made up of 16 amino acids. V was cut by 5 bases and J by 1 base, with 18 bases left in between.

The gene calls are TRBV6-1 and TRBJ2-4, with D possibly matching TRBD1 (5 bases). This CDR3 comprises 15 residues. Germline V CDR1 and CDR2: MNHNS, SASEGT. The germline V and J ends were trimmed by 4 bases and 5 bases, with 15 bases remaining between them. As DNA, the CDR3 is TGTGCCAGCAGTGCGTTGGGCCGGACACAAAACATTCAGTACTTC. This encodes CASSALGRTQNIQYF.

V gene TRBV29-1 combines with J gene TRBJ1-3, with a tentative D call TRBD1 (5 bases). The CDR3 sequence is 16 residues long. The V gene lost 5 bases and the J gene lost 0 bases, with 17 bases spanning the gap. Germline values: CDR1 SQVTM, CDR2 ANQGSEA. The CDR3 nucleotides are TGCAGCGTTAAACTCTCTACAGGCCTCTCTGGAAACACCATATATTTT. As protein: CSVKLSTGLSGNTIYF. Complete variable domain (other parts from reference TRBV29-1 and TRBJ1-3): SAVISQKPSRDICQRGTSLTIQCQVDSQVTMMFWYRQQPGQSLTLIATANQGSEATYESGFVIDKFPISRPNLTFSTLTVSNMSPEDSSIYLCSVKLSTGLSGNTIYFGEGSWLTVV.

The gene calls are TRBV6-2 or TRBV6-3 and TRBJ2-7; 7 positions match TRBD2. Unmatched junction bases numbered 9, after V lost 5 bases and J lost 2 bases. The CDR3 has 15 amino acids. Germline V gene lookup returns CDR1 MNHEY and CDR2 SVGEGT. The CDR3 sequence: CASSPSGGLAYEQYF. CDR3 DNA: TGTGCCAGCAGTCCATCGGGGGGTTTAGCCTACGAGCAGTACTTC.